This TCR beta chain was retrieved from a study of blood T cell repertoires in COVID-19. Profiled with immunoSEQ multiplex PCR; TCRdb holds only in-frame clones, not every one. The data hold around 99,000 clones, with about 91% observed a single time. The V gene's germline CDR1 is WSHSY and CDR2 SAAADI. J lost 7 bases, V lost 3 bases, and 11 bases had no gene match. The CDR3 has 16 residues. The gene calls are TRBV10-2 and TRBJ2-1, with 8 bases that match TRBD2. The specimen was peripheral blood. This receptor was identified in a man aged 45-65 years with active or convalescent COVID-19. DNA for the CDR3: TGCGCCAGCAGTGACCCCGGGGTAGCGGGGAAGAATGAGCAGTTCTTC. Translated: CASSDPGVAGKNEQFF.